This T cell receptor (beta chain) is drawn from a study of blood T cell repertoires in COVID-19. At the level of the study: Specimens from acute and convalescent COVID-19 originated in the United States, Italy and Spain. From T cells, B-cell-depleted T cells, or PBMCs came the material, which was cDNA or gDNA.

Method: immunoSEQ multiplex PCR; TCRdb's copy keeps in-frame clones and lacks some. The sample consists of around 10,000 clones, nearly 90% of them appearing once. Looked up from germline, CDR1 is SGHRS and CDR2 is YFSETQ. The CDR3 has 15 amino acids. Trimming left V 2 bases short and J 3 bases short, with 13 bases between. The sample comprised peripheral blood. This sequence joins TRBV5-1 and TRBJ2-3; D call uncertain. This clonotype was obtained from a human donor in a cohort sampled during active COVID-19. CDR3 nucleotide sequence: TGCGCCAGCAGCTTAAATGTATGGGCGACAGATACGCAGTATTTT. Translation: CASSLNVWATDTQYF.